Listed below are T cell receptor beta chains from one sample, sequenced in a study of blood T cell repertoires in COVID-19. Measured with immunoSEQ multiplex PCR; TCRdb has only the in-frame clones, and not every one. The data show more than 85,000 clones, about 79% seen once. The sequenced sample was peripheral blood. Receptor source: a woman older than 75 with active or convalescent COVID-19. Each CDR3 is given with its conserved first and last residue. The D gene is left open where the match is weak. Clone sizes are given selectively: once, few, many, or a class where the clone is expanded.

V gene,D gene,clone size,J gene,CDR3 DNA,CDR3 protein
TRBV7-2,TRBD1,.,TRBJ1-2,TGTGCCAGCAGCCGGCGACAGGGTGGAGACTATGGCTACACCTTC,CASSRRQGGDYGYTF
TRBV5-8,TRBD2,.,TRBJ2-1,TGTGCCAGCAGCTTGGGGGCAGGGCGGGGGGCCTACAATGAGCAGTTCTTC,CASSLGAGRGAYNEQFF
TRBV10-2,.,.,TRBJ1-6,TGCGCCAGCAGTGAGATAGTAGGGAGCTCCTATAATTCACCCCTCCACTTT,CASSEIVGSSYNSPLHF
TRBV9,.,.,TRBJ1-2,TGTGCCAGCATGGGGGCAGAACATGGCTACACCTTC,CASMGAEHGYTF
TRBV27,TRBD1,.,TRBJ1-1,TGTGCCAGCAAGGGGGCGGGAGGGCGCTTGAACACTGAAGCTTTCTTT,CASKGAGGRLNTEAFF
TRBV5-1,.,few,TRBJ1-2,TGCGCCAGCAGCTCCTTGGGGGGGTTTGACGGCTACACCTTC,CASSSLGGFDGYTF
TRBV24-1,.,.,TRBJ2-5,TGTGCCACCAGTGATTTTGTGGCGGGGGCAGAGACCCAGTACTTC,CATSDFVAGAETQYF
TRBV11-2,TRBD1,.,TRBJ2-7,TGTGCCAGCAGCGATGCACAGGGGGCGTTTGCCTACGAGCAGTACTTC,CASSDAQGAFAYEQYF
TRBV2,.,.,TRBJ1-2,TGTGCCAGCAGGGACGGGGACTTGGGTAGCTCGGGCTACACCTTC,CASRDGDLGSSGYTF
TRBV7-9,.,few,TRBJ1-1,TGTGCCAGCAGCCAGATGATCGGTGGAGCTGAAGCTTTCTTT,CASSQMIGGAEAFF
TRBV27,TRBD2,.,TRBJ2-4,TGTGCCAGCAGTTCAACGTCCGGGACTAGCGGGACCATTCAGTACTTC,CASSSTSGTSGTIQYF
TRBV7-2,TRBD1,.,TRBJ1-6,TGTGCCAGCAGCGAGACAGGGGGGCGGTCACCCCTCCACTTT,CASSETGGRSPLHF
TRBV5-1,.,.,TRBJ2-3,TGCGCCAGCAGCATGGGTACCCAATCCCGGGCAGATACGCAGTATTTT,CASSMGTQSRADTQYF
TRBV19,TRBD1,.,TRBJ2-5,TGTGCCAGTAGCCTCCGGACAGGGGTGAAAGAGACCCAGTACTTC,CASSLRTGVKETQYF
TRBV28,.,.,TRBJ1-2,TGTGCCAGCAATCCAGGGTGGGGCTACACCTTC,CASNPGWGYTF
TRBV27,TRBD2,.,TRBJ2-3,TGTGCCAGCAACATTGGCGGGAGTGGCACAGATACGCAGTATTTT,CASNIGGSGTDTQYF
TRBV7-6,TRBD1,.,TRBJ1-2,TGTGCCAGCAGCCCAAGACAGGGGCCTACCTATGGCTACACCTTC,CASSPRQGPTYGYTF
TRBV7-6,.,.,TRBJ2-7,TGTGCCAGCAGCTTAGACTTGACAGCCTTCGACGAGCAGTACTTC,CASSLDLTAFDEQYF